The table lists the clone carrying this TCR beta chain with a few counts. The target antigen is unknown. Looked up from germline, CDR1 is SEHNR and CDR2 is FQNEAQ (reference sequence). The V and J ends lost 4 bases and 2 bases, in that order; junction bases with no gene match: 13. The CDR3 is 18 residues long. This sample stems from a study of T-cell memory formation after mild COVID-19. General study results and limits: Pre-infection memory showed some responding clones, and this suggested that cross-reactive memory joined. SARS-CoV-2 specificity was not confirmed for second-wave clones peaking on day 37.

5'RACE with constant-segment primers yielded barcoded, UMI-tagged TCR alpha and TCR beta cDNA libraries. Each CDR3 protein is one row after TCRdb ran MiXCR on the 5' RACE reads. The data show 110,000 or so distinct CDR3 sequences, about 20% seen once. The sequenced sample was PBMCs or a T cell subset sorted from them (not recorded which). The clonotype was recovered from a man aged 18 to 30 who had mild COVID-19 (a few samples of this study predate the infection). Cell type and time point are not known. The V and J genes are TRBV7-9 and TRBJ2-2, with TRBD1 matching 7 bases. Written as DNA, the CDR3 is TGTGCCAGCAGCTCCCGGCGACCAGGGGGTGGTAACACCGGGGAGCTGTTTTTT. Translating gives CASSSRRPGGGNTGELFF.